The 2 T cell receptor beta chains below were found in one sample sequenced in a study of T-cell reconstitution after alpha-beta-depleted transplantation in children. Using unique molecular identifiers, the investigators prepared the TCRbeta library. In TCRdb, the PCR reads were re-called with MiXCR into one record per CDR3 protein. The data contain hundreds of thousands of distinct CDR3 sequences, about 10% of them seen just once; the ten biggest clones take up about 4%. This specimen consisted of PBMCs from the stem cell graft donor, obtained from the stem cell graft. The receptor source for this set is a human donor who donated a stem cell graft to a child with acute myeloid leukemia.

This clonotype was seen a handful of times. The CDR3 here is CATSRDWMNTEAFF. DNA for the CDR3: TGTGCCACCAGCAGAGACTGGATGAACACTGAAGCTTTCTTT. This chain uses TRBV15 with TRBJ1-1; D call uncertain. With 0 bases removed from V and 0 bases from J, the gap between germline ends came to 5 bases. Germline CDR1 and CDR2: LNHNV and YYDKDF (reference sequence). CDR3 length: 14 residues.

This clonotype was counted ten times or more. This chain links TRBV20-1 with TRBJ2-3, with D unclear. The V end lost 5 bases, the J end lost 5 bases, and 14 bases lay between the germline ends. Germline lookup yields CDR1 DFQATT and CDR2 SNEGSKA (reference sequence). CDR3 length: 13 residues. CDR3 residues: CSAQRDWGDTQYF. The DNA for the CDR3 is TGCAGTGCTCAAAGGGATTGGGGAGATACGCAGTATTTT.